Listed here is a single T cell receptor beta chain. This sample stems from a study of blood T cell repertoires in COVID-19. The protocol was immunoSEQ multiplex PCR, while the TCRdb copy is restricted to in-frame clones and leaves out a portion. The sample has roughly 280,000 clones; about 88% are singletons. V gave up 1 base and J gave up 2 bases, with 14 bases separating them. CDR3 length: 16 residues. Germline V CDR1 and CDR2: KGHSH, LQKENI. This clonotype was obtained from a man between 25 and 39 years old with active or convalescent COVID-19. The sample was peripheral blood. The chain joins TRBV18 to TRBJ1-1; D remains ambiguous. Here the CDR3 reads CASSPLRREGNTEAFF. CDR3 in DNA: TGTGCCAGCTCACCACTTAGACGGGAGGGAAACACTGAAGCTTTCTTT.